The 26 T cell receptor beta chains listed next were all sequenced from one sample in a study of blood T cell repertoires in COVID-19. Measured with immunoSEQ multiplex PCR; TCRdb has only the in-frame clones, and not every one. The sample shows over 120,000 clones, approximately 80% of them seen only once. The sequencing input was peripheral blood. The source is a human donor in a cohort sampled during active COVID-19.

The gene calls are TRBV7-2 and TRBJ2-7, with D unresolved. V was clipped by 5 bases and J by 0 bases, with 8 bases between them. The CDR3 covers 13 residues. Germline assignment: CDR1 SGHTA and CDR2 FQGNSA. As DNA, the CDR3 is TGTGCCAGCAGCCACTCCCCCTCCTACGAGCAGTACTTC. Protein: CASSHSPSYEQYF. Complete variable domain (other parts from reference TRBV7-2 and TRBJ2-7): GAGVSQSPSNKVTEKGKDVELRCDPISGHTALYWYRQSLGQGLEFLIYFQGNSAPDKSGLPSDRFSAERTGGSVSTLTIQRTQQEDSAVYLCASSHSPSYEQYFGPGTRLTVT.

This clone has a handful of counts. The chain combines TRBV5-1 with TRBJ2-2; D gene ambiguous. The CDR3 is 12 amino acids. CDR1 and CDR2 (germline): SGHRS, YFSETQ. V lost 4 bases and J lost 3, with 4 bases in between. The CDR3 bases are TGCGCCAGCAGCCGGGACACCGGGGAGCTGTTTTTT. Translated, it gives CASSRDTGELFF. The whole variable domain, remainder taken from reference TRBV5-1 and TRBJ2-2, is KAGVTQTPRYLIKTRGQQVTLSCSPISGHRSVSWYQQTPGQGLQFLFEYFSETQRNKGNFPGRFSGRQFSNSRSEMNVSTLELGDSALYLCASSRDTGELFFGEGSRLTVL.

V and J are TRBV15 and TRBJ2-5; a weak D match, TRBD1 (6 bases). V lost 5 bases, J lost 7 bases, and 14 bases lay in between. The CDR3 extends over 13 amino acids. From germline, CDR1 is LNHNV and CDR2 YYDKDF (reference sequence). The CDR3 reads CATSPRDMGTQYF. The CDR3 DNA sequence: TGTGCCACCAGCCCCCGGGACATGGGGACCCAGTACTTC.

CDR3 residues: CSVGTSGRSNNEQFF. The DNA for the CDR3 is TGCAGCGTGGGGACTAGCGGGAGGTCAAACAATGAGCAGTTCTTC. This rearrangement joins TRBV29-1 to TRBJ2-1; 15 nucleotides match TRBD2. Germline lookup yields CDR1 SQVTM and CDR2 ANQGSEA. Unmatched junction bases numbered 5, after V lost 6 bases and J lost 5 bases. The CDR3 has 15 residues.

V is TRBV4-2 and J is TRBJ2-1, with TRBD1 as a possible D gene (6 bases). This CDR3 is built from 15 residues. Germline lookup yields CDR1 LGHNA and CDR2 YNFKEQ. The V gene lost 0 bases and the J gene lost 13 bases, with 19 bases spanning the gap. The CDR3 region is CASSQDQGGSIPQFF. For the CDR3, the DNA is TGTGCCAGCAGCCAAGATCAAGGGGGTAGTATACCACAGTTCTTC.

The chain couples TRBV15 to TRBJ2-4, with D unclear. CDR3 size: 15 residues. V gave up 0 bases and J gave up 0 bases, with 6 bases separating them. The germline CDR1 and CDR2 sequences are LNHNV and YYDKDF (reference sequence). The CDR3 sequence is CATSRDRRAKNIQYF. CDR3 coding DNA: TGTGCCACCAGCAGAGATCGGAGAGCCAAAAACATTCAGTACTTC.

CDR3 sequence reads: CASSLGLAGGPADTQYF. CDR3 bases: TGTGCCAGCAGCTTGGGGTTAGCGGGAGGGCCGGCAGATACGCAGTATTTT. The V and J genes are TRBV7-3 and TRBJ2-3, with 11 bases aligning to TRBD2. CDR3 length: 17 residues. Trimming at V came to 3 bases and at J to 4 bases, leaving 9 bases not matched to a gene. The germline CDR1 and CDR2 sequences are SGHTA and FQGTGA.

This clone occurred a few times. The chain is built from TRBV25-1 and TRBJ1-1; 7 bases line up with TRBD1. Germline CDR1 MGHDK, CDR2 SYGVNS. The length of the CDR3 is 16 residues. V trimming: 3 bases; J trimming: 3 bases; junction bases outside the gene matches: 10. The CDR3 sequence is CASSDPRQGLDTEAFF. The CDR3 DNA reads TGTGCCAGCAGTGATCCTCGACAGGGTTTGGACACTGAAGCTTTCTTT.

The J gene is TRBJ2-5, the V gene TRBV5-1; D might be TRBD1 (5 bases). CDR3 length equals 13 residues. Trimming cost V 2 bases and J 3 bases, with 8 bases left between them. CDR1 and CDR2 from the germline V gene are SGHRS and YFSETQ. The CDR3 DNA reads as TGCGCCAGCAGCTTTACAGGAAAAGAGACCCAGTACTTC. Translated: CASSFTGKETQYF.

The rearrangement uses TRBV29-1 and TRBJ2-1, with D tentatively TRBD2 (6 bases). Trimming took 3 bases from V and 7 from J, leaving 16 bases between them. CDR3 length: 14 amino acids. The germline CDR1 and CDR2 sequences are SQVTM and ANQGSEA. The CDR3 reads CSVDKRRARNEQFF. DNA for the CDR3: TGCAGCGTTGATAAGAGGAGGGCAAGGAATGAGCAGTTCTTC.

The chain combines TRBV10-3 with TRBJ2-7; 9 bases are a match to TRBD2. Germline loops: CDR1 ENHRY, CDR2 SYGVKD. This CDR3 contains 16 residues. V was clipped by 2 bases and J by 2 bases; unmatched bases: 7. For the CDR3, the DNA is TGTGCCATCAGTGAGCCGGGACTAGCTGAGACCTACGAGCAGTACTTC. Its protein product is CAISEPGLAETYEQYF.

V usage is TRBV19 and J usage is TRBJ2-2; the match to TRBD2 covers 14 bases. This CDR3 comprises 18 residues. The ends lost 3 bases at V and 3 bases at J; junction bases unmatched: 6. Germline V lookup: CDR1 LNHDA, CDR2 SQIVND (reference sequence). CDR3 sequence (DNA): TGTGCCAGTAGTATGGGACTAGCGGGAGTCCCGGACACCGGGGAGCTGTTTTTT. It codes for CASSMGLAGVPDTGELFF.

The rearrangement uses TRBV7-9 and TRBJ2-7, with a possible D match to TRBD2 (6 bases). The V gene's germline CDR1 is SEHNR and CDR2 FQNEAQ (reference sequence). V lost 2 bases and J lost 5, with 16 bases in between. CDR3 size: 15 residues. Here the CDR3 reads CASSLTAGRLDEQYF. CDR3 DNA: TGTGCCAGCAGCTTAACCGCGGGGAGGTTGGACGAGCAGTACTTC.

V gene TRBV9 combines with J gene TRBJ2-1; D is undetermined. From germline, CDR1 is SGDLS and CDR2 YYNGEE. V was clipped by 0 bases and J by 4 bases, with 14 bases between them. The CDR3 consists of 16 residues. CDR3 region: CASSVARSEPYNEQFF. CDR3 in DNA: TGTGCCAGCAGCGTAGCTAGAAGCGAACCGTACAATGAGCAGTTCTTC.

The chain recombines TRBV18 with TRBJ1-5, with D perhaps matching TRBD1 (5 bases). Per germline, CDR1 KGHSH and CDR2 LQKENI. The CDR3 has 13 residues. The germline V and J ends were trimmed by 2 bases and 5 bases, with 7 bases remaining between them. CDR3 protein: CASSPGGDQPQHF. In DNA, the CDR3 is TGTGCCAGCTCACCAGGGGGGGATCAGCCCCAGCATTTT. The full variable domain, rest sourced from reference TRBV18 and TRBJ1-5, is NAGVMQNPRHLVRRRGQEARLRCSPMKGHSHVYWYRQLPEEGLKFMVYLQKENIIDESGMPKERFSAEFPKEGPSILRIQQVVRGDSAAYFCASSPGGDQPQHFGDGTRLSIL.

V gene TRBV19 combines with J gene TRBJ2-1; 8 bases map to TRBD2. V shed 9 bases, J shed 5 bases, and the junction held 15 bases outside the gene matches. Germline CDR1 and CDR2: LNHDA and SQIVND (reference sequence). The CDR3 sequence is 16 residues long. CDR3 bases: TGTGCCAGCAGGGTGAGAGCGGGAGAGTGGAACAATGAGCAGTTCTTC. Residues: CASRVRAGEWNNEQFF. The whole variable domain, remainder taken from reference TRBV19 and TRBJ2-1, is DGGITQSPKYLFRKEGQNVTLSCEQNLNHDAMYWYRQDPGQGLRLIYYSQIVNDFQKGDIAEGYSVSREKKESFPLTVTSAQKNPTAFYLCASRVRAGEWNNEQFFGPGTRLTVL.

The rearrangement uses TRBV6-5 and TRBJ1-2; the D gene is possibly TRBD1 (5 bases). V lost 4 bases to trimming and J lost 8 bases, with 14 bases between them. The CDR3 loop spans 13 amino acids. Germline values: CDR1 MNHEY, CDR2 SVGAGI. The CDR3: CASSSSGGGGYTF. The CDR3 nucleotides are TGTGCCAGCAGTTCGTCCGGGGGGGGAGGCTACACCTTC.

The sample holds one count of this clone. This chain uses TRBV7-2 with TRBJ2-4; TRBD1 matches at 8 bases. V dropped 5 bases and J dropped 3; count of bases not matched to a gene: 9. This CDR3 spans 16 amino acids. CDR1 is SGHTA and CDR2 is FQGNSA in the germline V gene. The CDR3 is CASSPNTGGVKNIQYF. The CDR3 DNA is TGTGCCAGCAGCCCAAACACAGGGGGTGTCAAAAACATTCAGTACTTC.

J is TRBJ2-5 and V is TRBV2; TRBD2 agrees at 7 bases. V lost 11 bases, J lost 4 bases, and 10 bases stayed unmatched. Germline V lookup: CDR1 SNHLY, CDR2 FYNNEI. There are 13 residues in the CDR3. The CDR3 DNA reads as TGTGCCTCAGGGAGGGAGCTTGGAGAGACCCAGTACTTC. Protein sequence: CASGRELGETQYF.

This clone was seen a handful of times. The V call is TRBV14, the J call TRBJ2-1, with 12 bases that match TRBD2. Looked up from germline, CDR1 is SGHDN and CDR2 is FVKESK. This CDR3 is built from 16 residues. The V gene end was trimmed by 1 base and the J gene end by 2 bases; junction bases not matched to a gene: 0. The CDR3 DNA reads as TGTGCCAGCAGCCAAGCTAGCGGGAGGGCCTACAATGAGCAGTTCTTC. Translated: CASSQASGRAYNEQFF.

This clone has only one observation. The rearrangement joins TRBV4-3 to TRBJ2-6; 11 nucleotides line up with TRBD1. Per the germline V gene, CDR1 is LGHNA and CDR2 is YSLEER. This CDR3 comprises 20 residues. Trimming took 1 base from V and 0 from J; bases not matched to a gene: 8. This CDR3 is CASSQGLGQGARSGANVLTF. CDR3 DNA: TGCGCCAGCAGCCAAGGGCTAGGACAGGGGGCCCGCTCTGGGGCCAACGTCCTGACTTTC.

The CDR3, as DNA: TGTGCCAGCAGCCAAGATGACAGGAGCTACGAGCAGTACTTC. Amino acids: CASSQDDRSYEQYF. This chain joins TRBV4-2 and TRBJ2-7, with D possibly TRBD1 on 6 matching bases. V was trimmed by 0 bases and J by 3 bases, leaving 9 bases between them. The CDR3 runs 14 residues. CDR1 LGHNA and CDR2 YNFKEQ come from the germline V gene.

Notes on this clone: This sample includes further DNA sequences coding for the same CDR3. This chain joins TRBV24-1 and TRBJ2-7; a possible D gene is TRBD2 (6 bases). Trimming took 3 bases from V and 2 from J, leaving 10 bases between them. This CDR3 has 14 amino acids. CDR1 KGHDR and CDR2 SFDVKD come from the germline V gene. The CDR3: CATSDGGATYEQYF. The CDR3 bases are TGTGCCACCAGTGATGGAGGGGCCACCTACGAGCAGTACTTC.

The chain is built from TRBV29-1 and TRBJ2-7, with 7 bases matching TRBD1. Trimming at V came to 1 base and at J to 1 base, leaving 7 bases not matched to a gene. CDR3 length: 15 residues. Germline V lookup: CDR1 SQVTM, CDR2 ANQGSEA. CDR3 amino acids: CSVEGTGTASYEQYF. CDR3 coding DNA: TGCAGCGTTGAAGGTACCGGGACAGCTTCCTACGAGCAGTACTTC.

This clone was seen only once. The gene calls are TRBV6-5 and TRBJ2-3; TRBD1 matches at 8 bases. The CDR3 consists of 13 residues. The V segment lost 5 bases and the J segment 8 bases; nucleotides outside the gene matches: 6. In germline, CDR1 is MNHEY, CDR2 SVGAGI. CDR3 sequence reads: CASSTQGAGTQYF. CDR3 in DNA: TGTGCCAGCAGTACGCAGGGGGCGGGTACGCAGTATTTT.

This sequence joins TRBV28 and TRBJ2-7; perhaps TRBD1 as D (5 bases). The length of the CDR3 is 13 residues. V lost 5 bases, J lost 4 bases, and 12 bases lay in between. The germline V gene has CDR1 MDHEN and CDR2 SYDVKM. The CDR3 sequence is CASSRLDSYEQYF. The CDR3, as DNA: TGTGCCAGCAGTCGACTCGACAGTTACGAGCAGTACTTC.